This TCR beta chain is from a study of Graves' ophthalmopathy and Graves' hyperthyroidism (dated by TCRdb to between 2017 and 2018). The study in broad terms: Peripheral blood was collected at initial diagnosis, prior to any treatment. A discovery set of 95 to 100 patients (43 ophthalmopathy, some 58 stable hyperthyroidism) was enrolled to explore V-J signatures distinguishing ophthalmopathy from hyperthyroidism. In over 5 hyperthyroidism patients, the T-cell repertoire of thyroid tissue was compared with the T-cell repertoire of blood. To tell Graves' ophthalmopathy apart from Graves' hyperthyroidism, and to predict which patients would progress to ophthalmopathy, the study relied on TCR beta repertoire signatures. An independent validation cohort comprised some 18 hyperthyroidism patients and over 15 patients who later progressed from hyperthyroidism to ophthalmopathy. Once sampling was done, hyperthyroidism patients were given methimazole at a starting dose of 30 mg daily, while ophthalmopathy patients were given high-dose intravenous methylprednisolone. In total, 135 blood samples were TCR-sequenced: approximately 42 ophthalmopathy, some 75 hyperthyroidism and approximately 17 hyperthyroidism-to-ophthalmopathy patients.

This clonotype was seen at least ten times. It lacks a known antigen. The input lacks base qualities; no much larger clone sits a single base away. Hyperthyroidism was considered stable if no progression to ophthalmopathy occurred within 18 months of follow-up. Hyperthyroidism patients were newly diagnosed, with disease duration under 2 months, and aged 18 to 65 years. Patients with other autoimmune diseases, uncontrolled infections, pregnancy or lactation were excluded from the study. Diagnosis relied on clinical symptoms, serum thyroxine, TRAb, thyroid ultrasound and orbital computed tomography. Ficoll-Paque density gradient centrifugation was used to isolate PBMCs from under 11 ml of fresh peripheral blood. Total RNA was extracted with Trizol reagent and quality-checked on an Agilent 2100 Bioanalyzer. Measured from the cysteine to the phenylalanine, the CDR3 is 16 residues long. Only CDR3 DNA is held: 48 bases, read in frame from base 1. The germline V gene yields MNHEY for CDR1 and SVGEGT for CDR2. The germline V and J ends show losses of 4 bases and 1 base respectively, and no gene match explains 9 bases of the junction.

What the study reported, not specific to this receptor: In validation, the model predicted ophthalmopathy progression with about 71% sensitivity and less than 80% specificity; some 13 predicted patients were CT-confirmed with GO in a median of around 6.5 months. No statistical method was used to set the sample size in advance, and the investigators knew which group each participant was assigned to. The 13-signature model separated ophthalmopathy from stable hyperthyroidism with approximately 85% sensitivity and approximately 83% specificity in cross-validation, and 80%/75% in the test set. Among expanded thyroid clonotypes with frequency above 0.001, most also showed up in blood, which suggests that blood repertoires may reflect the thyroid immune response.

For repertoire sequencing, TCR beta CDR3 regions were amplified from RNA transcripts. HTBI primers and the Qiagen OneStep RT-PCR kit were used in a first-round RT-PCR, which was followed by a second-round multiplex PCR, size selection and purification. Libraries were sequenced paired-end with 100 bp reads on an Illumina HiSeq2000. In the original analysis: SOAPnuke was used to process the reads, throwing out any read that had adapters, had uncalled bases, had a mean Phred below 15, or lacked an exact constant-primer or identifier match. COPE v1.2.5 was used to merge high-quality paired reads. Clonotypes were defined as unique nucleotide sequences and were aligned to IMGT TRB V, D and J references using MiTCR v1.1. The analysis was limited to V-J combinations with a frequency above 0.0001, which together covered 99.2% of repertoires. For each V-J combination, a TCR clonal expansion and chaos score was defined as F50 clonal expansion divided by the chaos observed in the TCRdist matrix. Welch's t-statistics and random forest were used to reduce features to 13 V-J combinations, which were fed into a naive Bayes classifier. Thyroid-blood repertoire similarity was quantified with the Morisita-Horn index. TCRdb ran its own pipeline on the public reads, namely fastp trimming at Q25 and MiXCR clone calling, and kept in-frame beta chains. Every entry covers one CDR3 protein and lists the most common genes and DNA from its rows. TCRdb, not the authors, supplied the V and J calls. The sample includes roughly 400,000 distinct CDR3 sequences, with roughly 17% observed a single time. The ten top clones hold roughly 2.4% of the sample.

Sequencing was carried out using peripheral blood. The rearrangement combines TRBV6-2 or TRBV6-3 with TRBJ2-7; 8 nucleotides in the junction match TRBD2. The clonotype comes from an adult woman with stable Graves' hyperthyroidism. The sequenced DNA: TGTGCCAGCAGTTCCCTACGTAGCGGGACTTCCTACGAGCAGTACTTC. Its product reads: CASSSLRSGTSYEQYF.